The following is a TCR beta chain sequence with its context. This clonotype was picked up a small number of times. What antigen it recognizes has not been identified. There are no base qualities to consult, and no much larger clone falls within one base. The entry originates in a study of identical twins (dated by TCRdb to the mid-2010s). With respect to the entire study: The study deep-sequenced TCR alpha and beta repertoires from monozygotic twins, unrelated adults of various ages and cord blood to test whether fetal clonotypes persist. To rule out contamination, replicate twin experiments were performed at different times with different library preparation protocols.

V is reduced by 5 bases and J by 3 bases, leaving a spacing of 10 bases between them. From the cysteine through the phenylalanine, the CDR3 covers 12 amino acids. The CDR3 DNA has 36 bases and is translated from base 1. CDR1 DFQATT and CDR2 SNEGSKA were looked up in the germline V gene (reference sequence). Paper-wide results and their limitations: Recombination models systematically underestimated out-of-frame TCR alpha sharing in monozygotic twins but agreed with sharing between unrelated individuals. Conclusions relied on cross-sectional statistical analysis, since the same donors could not be followed over many years. Compared with coincidental sharing between unrelated individuals, out-of-frame TCR alpha sequences shared between twins showed an excess of sequences with low generation probability. Zero-insertion analyses could be partly confounded by invariant T cells such as MAIT and iNKT, although diverse VJ usage argued against such confounding for most clonotypes. Abundant cord blood beta clonotypes had fewer insertions, young adult naive repertoires showed a similar but weaker trend, and memory repertoires showed no such trend. In beta out-of-frame sequences, excess twin sharing was weaker, because having fewer shared sequences lowered the signal-to-noise ratio.

All donors were healthy Caucasians. Receptors were amplified or captured by 5' RACE. Sequencing relied on an Illumina HiSeq 2000. Template switching added a universal primer binding site, and the final cDNA carried a unique molecular identifier that allowed TCR cDNA molecules to be counted accurately. First-strand cDNA for TCR alpha and beta chains was synthesized from specific primers in the conserved constant-segment region. To control for contamination, each cDNA library was double barcoded with a SMART-Mk sample barcode plus Illumina barcodes. TruSeq adapter sequences, together with Illumina sample barcodes, were added in two successive PCR steps. The Illumina HiSeq platform was used with custom primers to sequence TCR alpha and beta cDNA libraries. Regarding the original processing steps: MiGEC processed the raw reads to extract unique molecular identifiers, while MiXCR was used to determine the CDR3 positions. For each individual, recombination models were inferred using an EM algorithm with the repgenHMM and IGoR tools. Shared clonotypes were analyzed with the tcR package in R, and sharing was normalized by the product of cloneset sizes. To study raw recombination without the effects of thymic and clonal selection, out-of-frame nonproductive sequences were analyzed. TCRdb ran its own pipeline on the public reads, namely fastp trimming at Q25 and MiXCR clone calling, and kept in-frame beta chains. Every entry covers one CDR3 protein and lists the most common genes and DNA from its rows. The authors' filters were not applied to this entry. This sample is represented by about 1.7 million distinct CDR3 sequences; around a third of them were singletons. Jointly, the top ten make up under 0.35% of the sample.

Recombination connected TRBV20-1 to TRBJ1-2; perhaps TRBD1 is the D gene, with 6 bases matching. The TCR was taken from a newborn girl in good health. The sequenced sample consisted of cord blood. The nucleotide sequence is given as TGCAGTGCTGGACAGCGACACTATGGCTACACCTTC. Its protein reads: CSAGQRHYGYTF.